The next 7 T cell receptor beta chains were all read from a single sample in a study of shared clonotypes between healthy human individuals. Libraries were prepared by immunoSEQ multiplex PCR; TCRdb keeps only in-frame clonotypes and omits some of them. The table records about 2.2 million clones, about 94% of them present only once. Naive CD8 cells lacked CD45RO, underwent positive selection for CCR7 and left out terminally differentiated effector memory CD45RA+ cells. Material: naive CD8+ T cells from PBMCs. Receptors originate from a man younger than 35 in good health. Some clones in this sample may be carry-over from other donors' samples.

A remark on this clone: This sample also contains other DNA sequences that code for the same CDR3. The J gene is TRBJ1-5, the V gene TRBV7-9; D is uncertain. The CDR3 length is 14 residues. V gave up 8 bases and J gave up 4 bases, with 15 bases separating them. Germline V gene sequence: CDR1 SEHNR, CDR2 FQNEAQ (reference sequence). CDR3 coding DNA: TGTGCCAGCTCCTTAGGCGGGGTGAATCAGCCCCAGCATTTT. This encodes CASSLGGVNQPQHF.

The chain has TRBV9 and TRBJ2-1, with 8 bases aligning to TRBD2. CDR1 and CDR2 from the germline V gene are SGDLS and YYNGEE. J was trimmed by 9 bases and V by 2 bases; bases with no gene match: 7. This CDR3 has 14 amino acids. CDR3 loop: CASSVGTSHVEQFF. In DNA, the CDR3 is TGTGCCAGCAGCGTCGGGACTAGTCACGTTGAGCAGTTCTTC.

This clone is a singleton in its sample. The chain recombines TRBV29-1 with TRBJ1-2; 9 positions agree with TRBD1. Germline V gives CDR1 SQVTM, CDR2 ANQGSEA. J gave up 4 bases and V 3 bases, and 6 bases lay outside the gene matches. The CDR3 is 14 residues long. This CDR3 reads CSVDDRGSLYGYTF. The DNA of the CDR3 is TGCAGCGTTGATGACAGGGGGTCCCTCTATGGCTACACCTTC.

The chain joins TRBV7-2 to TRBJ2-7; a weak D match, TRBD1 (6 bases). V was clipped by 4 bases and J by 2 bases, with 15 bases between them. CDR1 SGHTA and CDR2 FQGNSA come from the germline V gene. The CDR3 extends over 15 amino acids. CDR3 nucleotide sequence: TGTGCCAGCAGCTCCCCCCCCCAGGGGACCTACGAGCAGTACTTC. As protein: CASSSPPQGTYEQYF.

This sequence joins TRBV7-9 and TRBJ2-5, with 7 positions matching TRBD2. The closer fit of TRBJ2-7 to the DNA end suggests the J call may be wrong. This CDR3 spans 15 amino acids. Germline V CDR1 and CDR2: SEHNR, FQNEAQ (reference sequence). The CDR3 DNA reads TGTGCCAGCAGCTTAGGACCGGGACTACGCTACGAGCAGTACTTC. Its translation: CASSLGPGLRYEQYF.

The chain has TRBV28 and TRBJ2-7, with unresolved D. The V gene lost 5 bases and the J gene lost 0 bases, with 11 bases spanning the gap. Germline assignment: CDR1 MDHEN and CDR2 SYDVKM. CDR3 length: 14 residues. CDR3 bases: TGTGCCAGCAGTCAGCTAAGGATCTCCTACGAGCAGTACTTC. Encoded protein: CASSQLRISYEQYF.

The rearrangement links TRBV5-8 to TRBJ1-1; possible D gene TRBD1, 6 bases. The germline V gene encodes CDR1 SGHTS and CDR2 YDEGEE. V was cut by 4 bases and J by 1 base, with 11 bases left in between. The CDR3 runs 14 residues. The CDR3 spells CASSNRETNTEAFF. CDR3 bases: TGTGCCAGCAGCAACAGGGAAACGAACACTGAAGCTTTCTTT.